Below, 30 T cell receptor beta chains from the same sample are listed, as sequenced in a study of shared T cell receptors in the human thymus. Clones were read by immunoSEQ multiplex PCR, and TCRdb kept only the in-frame ones, dropping some. Among roughly 500,000 clones listed, roughly 74% were seen once. The same data also went into a second study, on human thymus T cells.

Sequencing input: thymocytes. The receptors stem from a boy younger than two with a congenital heart defect.

The genes are TRBV25-1 and TRBJ2-7; 8 positions agree with TRBD1. J was trimmed by 4 bases and V by 7 bases; bases with no gene match: 6. The germline V gene has CDR1 MGHDK and CDR2 SYGVNS. The CDR3 length is 13 residues. CDR3 sequence (DNA): TGTGCCAGCACCCTCGGGACAGGATACGAGCAGTACTTC. Translation: CASTLGTGYEQYF.

CDR3 sequence (DNA): TGCGCCAGCAGCCCCTCGGACAGGGGGGGAAATGGCTACACCTTC. This encodes CASSPSDRGGNGYTF. The V and J genes are TRBV4-1 and TRBJ1-2; 10 bases line up with TRBD1. V lost 4 bases to trimming and J lost 6 bases; unmatched junction nucleotides: 8. The CDR3 loop spans 15 amino acids. CDR1 is MGHRA, CDR2 YSYEKL, per germline.

This chain uses TRBV13 with TRBJ1-1, with D unresolved. Germline CDR1 and CDR2: PRHDT and FYEKMQ (reference sequence). Trimming removed 5 bases from V and 0 bases from J, with 10 bases in between. The CDR3 runs 14 residues. CDR3 amino acids: CASSPKGVNTEAFF. The CDR3 nucleotides read TGTGCCAGCAGCCCCAAGGGAGTGAACACTGAAGCTTTCTTT.

V and J are TRBV5-4 and TRBJ2-7; 10 bases are a match to TRBD2. With V trimmed by 4 bases and J by 7 bases, 11 bases remained unmatched. Germline V gene lookup returns CDR1 SGHNT and CDR2 YYREEE (reference sequence). This CDR3 is built from 15 residues. CDR3 nucleotide sequence: TGTGCCAGCAGCCCTAGCGGGAGCTTCGCTTATGAGCAGTACTTC. Its translation is CASSPSGSFAYEQYF.

About this clone itself: The junction differs from germline at one of its ends, possibly a read error. The same CDR3 can be traced to other DNA sequences in this sample. This chain links TRBV5-6 with TRBJ1-5; D gene ambiguous. Germline lookup yields CDR1 SGHDT and CDR2 YYEEEE. This CDR3 is 15 amino acids long. The CDR3 sequence: CASSLGGDIHQPQHF. The CDR3 nucleotides read TGTGCCAGCAGCTTGGGGGGAGACATTCATCAGCCCCAACATTTT. The full variable domain, its missing parts supplied by reference TRBV5-6 and TRBJ1-5, is DAGVTQSPTHLIKTRGQQVTLRCSPKSGHDTVSWYQQALGQGPQFIFQYYEEEERQRGNFPDRFSGHQFPNYSSELNVNALLLGDSALYLCASSLGGDIHQPQHFGDGTRLSIL.

This clone was detected a few times. The chain uses TRBV27 and TRBJ1-5, with 8 bases that match TRBD1. With V trimmed by 6 bases and J by 2 bases, 18 bases remained unmatched. The CDR3 runs 19 residues. CDR1 and CDR2 (germline): MNHEY, SMNVEV (reference sequence). CDR3 coding DNA: TGTGCCAGCAGCTGTATAGGACAGGGAGAAGATGGGGGCAATCAGCCCCAGCATTTT. It codes for CASSCIGQGEDGGNQPQHF.

A note on this clone: Additional DNA sequences in this sample encode the identical CDR3. The CDR3 DNA reads TGTGCCAGCAGTGAAGCGGAGGACAGGGGGGCACGGAACACTGAAGCTTTCTTT. It encodes CASSEAEDRGARNTEAFF. The chain has TRBV6-1 and TRBJ1-1; 10 bases map to TRBD1. The CDR3 has 18 residues. V was clipped by 0 bases and J by 1 base; unmatched bases: 8. Germline-derived CDR1 and CDR2 are MNHNS and SASEGT.

This sequence joins TRBV21-1 and TRBJ2-1; the table calls TRBD1, which could not be checked here. TRBV21-1 is an annotated pseudogene. CDR3 length: 15 amino acids. The CDR3 sequence is CASSKRAGPLNEQFF. For the CDR3, the DNA is TGTGCCAGCAGCAAAAGGGCAGGGCCTCTCAATGAGCAGTTCTTC.

The CDR3 DNA follows: TGTGCCAGCAGATCCTCTAGCGGGCTAAACGTTTATAGCTCCTACGAGCAGTACTTC. As protein: CASRSSSGLNVYSSYEQYF. This chain connects TRBV28 to TRBJ2-7; 8 bases are shared with TRBD2. The J segment lost 0 bases and the V segment lost 6 bases, leaving 19 bases of the junction unmatched. Germline V gene data show CDR1 as MDHEN and CDR2 as SYDVKM. The CDR3 covers 19 residues.

This chain uses TRBV12-5 with TRBJ2-7, with TRBD2 matching over 10 bases. After removal of 2 bases from V and 5 bases from J, the junction contained 12 bases not matched to a gene. CDR1 is LGHNT, CDR2 FRNRAP, per germline. CDR3 length: 17 amino acids. The CDR3 reads CASGLPGASGSIDEQYF. The CDR3 DNA sequence: TGTGCTAGTGGTTTGCCGGGGGCTAGCGGGAGTATCGACGAGCAGTACTTC.

This chain connects TRBV7-2 to TRBJ2-7; 8 nucleotides line up with TRBD1. Germline V CDR1 and CDR2: SGHTA, FQGNSA. The CDR3 has 15 amino acids. V was clipped by 4 bases and J by 0 bases; unmatched bases: 5. This CDR3 reads CASSSTGTGSYEQYF. CDR3 sequence (DNA): TGTGCCAGCAGCTCTACCGGGACAGGCTCCTACGAGCAGTACTTC. The entire variable domain, with the rest obtained from reference TRBV7-2 and TRBJ2-7, is as follows: GAGVSQSPSNKVTEKGKDVELRCDPISGHTALYWYRQSLGQGLEFLIYFQGNSAPDKSGLPSDRFSAERTGGSVSTLTIQRTQQEDSAVYLCASSSTGTGSYEQYFGPGTRLTVT.

The chain uses TRBV27 and TRBJ2-5; 7 nucleotides match TRBD1. CDR1 MNHEY and CDR2 SMNVEV come from the germline V gene (reference sequence). V shed 2 bases, J shed 4 bases, and the junction held 7 bases outside the gene matches. The CDR3 contains 15 residues. The CDR3 DNA reads as TGTGCCAGCAGTTTAGGGGACAGCCAGGCAGAGACCCAGTACTTC. Translated: CASSLGDSQAETQYF.

The V gene is TRBV27, the J gene TRBJ1-1; the D is unclear. Germline CDR1 and CDR2: MNHEY and SMNVEV (reference sequence). The CDR3 extends over 14 amino acids. Trimming pared 5 bases from V and 0 bases from J, leaving 10 bases between. CDR3 protein: CASSQAVMNTEAFF. The CDR3 DNA follows: TGTGCCAGCAGTCAGGCCGTCATGAACACTGAAGCTTTCTTT.

V gene TRBV6-5 combines with J gene TRBJ1-1, with D hard to call. The ends were cut back, 5 bases at V and 2 bases at J, with 12 bases in the middle. In germline, CDR1 is MNHEY, CDR2 SVGAGI. The CDR3 sequence is 14 residues long. In DNA form, the CDR3 reads TGTGCCAGCAGTGAACTAGGGTTCAACACTGAAGCTTTCTTT. Translation: CASSELGFNTEAFF.

The gene calls are TRBV15 and TRBJ1-5, with 7 bases lining up with TRBD1. The junction had 7 bases not matched to a gene; V was cut back by 1 base and J by 1 base. Looked up from germline, CDR1 is LNHNV and CDR2 is YYDKDF (reference sequence). The CDR3 spans 17 residues. This CDR3 reads CATSRGKTGPSNQPQHF. As DNA, the CDR3 is TGTGCCACCAGCAGAGGCAAGACAGGGCCCAGCAATCAGCCCCAGCATTTT.

The chain is built from TRBV25-1 and TRBJ2-1, with 10 bases aligning to TRBD2. The J segment lost 2 bases and the V segment lost 3 bases, leaving 10 bases of the junction unmatched. Germline V gene lookup returns CDR1 MGHDK and CDR2 SYGVNS. CDR3 length: 18 amino acids. CDR3 coding DNA: TGTGCCAGCAGTGAGTTAGAACTAGCGGGAAATCCCTACAATGAGCAGTTCTTC. This gives the protein CASSELELAGNPYNEQFF.

This rearrangement joins TRBV6-5 to TRBJ2-7, with TRBD2 identical over 10 bases. This CDR3 comprises 14 residues. Germline CDR1 is MNHEY and CDR2 is SVGAGI. Trimming took 7 bases from V and 7 from J; bases not matched to a gene: 10. CDR3 sequence reads: CASTLLAGEREQYF. The CDR3 coding sequence is TGTGCCAGCACCCTTCTAGCGGGAGAGCGGGAGCAGTACTTC.

V gene TRBV5-4 combines with J gene TRBJ2-7; 15 bases align to TRBD2. V dropped 4 bases and J dropped 7; count of bases not matched to a gene: 6. This CDR3 region has 15 residues. Germline values: CDR1 SGHNT, CDR2 YYREEE (reference sequence). The CDR3 coding sequence is TGTGCCAGCAGCCAAGGACTAGCGGGAGGGTGGGAGCAGTACTTC. It codes for CASSQGLAGGWEQYF.

This clone was counted only a few times. The V and J genes are TRBV6-5 and TRBJ1-6; 9 bases are a match to TRBD1. Trimming removed 6 bases from V and 8 bases from J; junction bases left unmatched: 2. The germline V gene encodes CDR1 MNHEY and CDR2 SVGAGI. The length of the CDR3 is 13 residues. This CDR3 is CASSWDRDSPLHF. CDR3 in DNA: TGTGCCAGCAGCTGGGACAGGGATTCACCCCTCCACTTT.

V and J are TRBV19 and TRBJ2-1; perhaps TRBD2 as D (6 bases). Trimming stripped 0 bases from V and 0 bases from J, with 18 bases between. Germline lookup yields CDR1 LNHDA and CDR2 SQIVND (reference sequence). The CDR3 contains 19 residues. The CDR3 loop reads CASSIDPPLGGSSYNEQFF. DNA of the CDR3: TGTGCCAGTAGTATAGATCCGCCCCTGGGGGGTAGCTCCTACAATGAGCAGTTCTTC.

The chain recombines TRBV2 with TRBJ2-1; 9 nucleotides agree with TRBD2. The V gene's germline CDR1 is SNHLY and CDR2 FYNNEI. Trimming cost V 3 bases and J 6 bases; bases outside gene matches: 9. CDR3 length: 16 residues. CDR3 residues: CASSDSSGRPSNEQFF. Here the CDR3 DNA reads TGTGCCAGCAGTGATTCAAGCGGGAGGCCCAGCAATGAGCAGTTCTTC.

The rearrangement uses TRBV28 and TRBJ2-7; 10 positions match TRBD1. In germline, CDR1 is MDHEN, CDR2 SYDVKM. This CDR3 has 17 amino acids. With 5 bases clipped from V and 3 bases from J, the junction kept 13 bases outside the gene matches. The CDR3 spells CASSPAPVDRGVYEQYF. The DNA of the CDR3 is TGTGCCAGCAGTCCCGCTCCCGTGGACAGGGGGGTCTACGAGCAGTACTTC.

The J gene is TRBJ2-2, the V gene TRBV5-6; 7 positions agree with TRBD1. Germline CDR1 reads SGHDT; CDR2 reads YYEEEE. The CDR3 has 17 amino acids. V was clipped by 4 bases and J by 6 bases; unmatched bases: 15. The CDR3 region has the DNA TGTGCCAGCAGCCCGAACACAACGACAGGGACACCCGGGGAGCTGTTTTTT. It specifies CASSPNTTTGTPGELFF.

This sequence joins TRBV5-6 and TRBJ2-1; D gene uncertain. Germline V gene sequence: CDR1 SGHDT, CDR2 YYEEEE. V was clipped by 0 bases and J by 7 bases, with 5 bases between them. The CDR3 is 12 residues long. The CDR3, as DNA: TGTGCCAGCAGCTTGGTACGGAATGAGCAGTTCTTC. Encoded protein: CASSLVRNEQFF.

The chain recombines TRBV27 with TRBJ2-7, with 8 positions matching TRBD1. Trimming at V came to 4 bases and at J to 0 bases, leaving 8 bases not matched to a gene. The CDR3 consists of 16 residues. Germline values: CDR1 MNHEY, CDR2 SMNVEV (reference sequence). This chain's CDR3 is CASSSGTGPSSYEQYF. The CDR3 region has the DNA TGTGCCAGCAGTTCCGGGACAGGTCCGAGCTCCTACGAGCAGTACTTC.

The chain couples TRBV27 to TRBJ2-7, with TRBD2 as a possible D gene (6 bases). Germline loops: CDR1 MNHEY, CDR2 SMNVEV (reference sequence). Trimming cost V 5 bases and J 2 bases, with 13 bases left between them. The CDR3 is made up of 14 amino acids. In nucleotides, the CDR3 is TGTGCCAGCAGTCCAAAACGGGAGACCTACGAGCAGTACTTC. Translated, it gives CASSPKRETYEQYF.

Only a few counts were recorded for this clone. The chain couples TRBV29-1 to TRBJ2-5; the match to TRBD2 covers 13 bases. This CDR3 region has 17 residues. Germline CDR1 is SQVTM and CDR2 is ANQGSEA. J was trimmed by 5 bases and V by 5 bases; bases with no gene match: 14. The CDR3 DNA sequence: TGCAGCGTTCCCGGACTAGCGGGAGATACGACTGATGAGACCCAGTACTTC. Amino acid sequence: CSVPGLAGDTTDETQYF.

Written as DNA, the CDR3 is TGCAGCGTGTGCCGCATTGGACTAGCGGGAGTACGCCGAGAGACCCAGTACTTC. Its translation: CSVCRIGLAGVRRETQYF. V gene TRBV29-1 combines with J gene TRBJ2-5, with 13 positions matching TRBD2. CDR1 and CDR2 (germline): SQVTM, ANQGSEA. V trimming: 6 bases; J trimming: 4 bases; junction bases outside the gene matches: 17. CDR3 size: 18 residues.

This rearrangement joins TRBV2 to TRBJ2-5; possibly TRBD2 for D (5 bases). CDR1 and CDR2 from the germline V gene are SNHLY and FYNNEI. Trimming took off 10 bases at V and 7 bases at J, with 16 bases between the two ends. The CDR3 contains 12 residues. CDR3: CAKWTGEGTQYF. The CDR3 DNA is TGTGCCAAGTGGACTGGGGAAGGGACCCAGTACTTC.

A few counts support this clone. The same CDR3 arises from other DNA sequences in this sample as well. The chain joins TRBV19 to TRBJ1-1; perhaps TRBD1 as D (6 bases). Trimming cost V 4 bases and J 1 base, with 10 bases left between them. The CDR3 is made up of 14 amino acids. Germline assignment: CDR1 LNHDA and CDR2 SQIVND (reference sequence). The DNA for the CDR3 is TGTGCCAGTAGTACGGGGACACCGAACACTGAAGCTTTCTTT. It codes for CASSTGTPNTEAFF. The full variable domain, in which reference TRBV19 and TRBJ1-1 provide the parts outside the CDR3, is DGGITQSPKYLFRKEGQNVTLSCEQNLNHDAMYWYRQDPGQGLRLIYYSQIVNDFQKGDIAEGYSVSREKKESFPLTVTSAQKNPTAFYLCASSTGTPNTEAFFGQGTRLTVV.